This TCR beta chain was found in a study of T-cell memory formation after mild COVID-19. At the level of the study: Among the donors, TCR clusters were largely specific to each donor. Broader study findings: Clones that got smaller from day 15 to 85 had even CD4/CD8, while clones growing later tipped toward CD4+.

5'RACE with constant-segment primers yielded barcoded, UMI-tagged TCR alpha and TCR beta cDNA libraries. TCRdb recomputed calls from the 5' RACE reads with MiXCR, one row per CDR3 protein. Here the sample spans 250,000 to 300,000 distinct CDR3 sequences, around 15% being singletons. About this clonotype: Its antigen is unidentified.

Sequenced input: PBMCs or a T cell subset sorted from them (not recorded which). This sequence was found in a man younger than 35 who had mild COVID-19 (a few samples of this study predate the infection). Cell type and time point are not known.

The CDR3 loop is CASSNRERGSSYEQYV. The CDR3, as DNA: TGTGCCAGCAGCAACCGGGAGCGGGGGAGCTCCTACGAGCAGTACGTC. This chain links TRBV21-1 with TRBJ2-7; the table's TRBD1 call for D was not verified on the DNA. TRBV21-1 is an annotated pseudogene. The CDR3 spans 16 residues.